These 32 T cell receptor beta chains were all obtained from the same sample, sequenced in a study of blood T cell repertoires in COVID-19. Clones were sequenced by immunoSEQ multiplex PCR, and TCRdb holds only the in-frame ones, with some missing. This table holds approximately 100,000 clones, roughly 84% found once. Sequencing input: peripheral blood. Every receptor here comes from a human donor in a cohort sampled during active COVID-19.

This clone was detected once. CDR3 in amino acids: CASRPDRGGTNEKLFF. CDR3 in DNA: TGTGCCAGCAGGCCCGACAGGGGTGGTACTAATGAAAAACTGTTTTTT. The chain has TRBV7-8 and TRBJ1-4, with TRBD1 matching over 8 bases. Germline V CDR1 and CDR2: SGHVS, FQNEAQ. This CDR3 is 16 amino acids long. The ends lost 6 bases at V and 2 bases at J; junction bases unmatched: 8.

This clone was seen more than once but under ten times. This sequence joins TRBV16 and TRBJ1-1, with a weak D call TRBD1 (5 bases). The CDR3 runs 16 residues. Germline V lookup: CDR1 KGHSY, CDR2 FQNENV. V shed 0 bases and J shed 2 bases, with 13 bases lying between them. CDR3 in DNA: TGTGCCAGCAGCCAATCGATCGCAGGGATCAACACTGAAGCTTTCTTT. This codes for CASSQSIAGINTEAFF.

The rearrangement links TRBV4-3 to TRBJ1-5; no clear D. V was cut by 3 bases and J by 5 bases, with 8 bases left in between. Per germline, CDR1 LGHNA and CDR2 YSLEER. The CDR3 is 13 amino acids. The chain's CDR3 is CASSQGEDQPQHF. CDR3 nucleotides: TGCGCCAGCAGCCAGGGAGAAGATCAGCCCCAGCATTTT.

A few counts support this clone. The chain employs TRBV28 and TRBJ1-4; D call uncertain. Germline lookup yields CDR1 MDHEN and CDR2 SYDVKM. The CDR3 runs to 14 residues. Between the trimmed V and J ends, which lost 8 bases and 7 bases, there was a span of 17 bases. CDR3: CASLPAVAGEKLFF. The CDR3 bases are TGTGCCAGCTTACCAGCGGTGGCAGGTGAAAAACTGTTTTTT. Full variable domain (remainder filled in from reference TRBV28 and TRBJ1-4): DVKVTQSSRYLVKRTGEKVFLECVQDMDHENMFWYRQDPGLGLRLIYFSYDVKMKEKGDIPEGYSVSREKKERFSLILESASTNQTSMYLCASLPAVAGEKLFFGSGTQLSVL.

The genes are TRBV12-5 and TRBJ2-5, with 8 positions matching TRBD2. The CDR3 has 15 amino acids. The V gene end was trimmed by 6 bases and the J gene end by 2 bases; junction bases not matched to a gene: 8. Germline loops: CDR1 LGHNT, CDR2 FRNRAP. This CDR3 is CASGSGLAGQETQYF. The DNA of the CDR3 is TGTGCTAGTGGGTCCGGACTAGCCGGACAAGAGACCCAGTACTTC. The full variable domain, rest sourced from reference TRBV12-5 and TRBJ2-5, is DARVTQTPRHKVTEMGQEVTMRCQPILGHNTVFWYRQTMMQGLELLAYFRNRAPLDDSGMPKDRFSAEMPDATLATLKIQPSEPRDSAVYFCASGSGLAGQETQYFGPGTRLLVL.

The chain combines TRBV5-6 with TRBJ1-4; a weak D match, TRBD1 (5 bases). The V gene's germline CDR1 is SGHDT and CDR2 YYEEEE. This CDR3 region has 14 residues. V lost 3 bases to trimming and J lost 4 bases, with 10 bases between them. CDR3 coding DNA: TGTGCCAGCAGCTGGGGCAGCCGTAATGAAAAACTGTTTTTT. The encoded protein is CASSWGSRNEKLFF.

Points on this clone: Other DNA variants within this sample encode the same CDR3. This sequence joins TRBV3-1 (or the pseudogene TRBV3-2) and TRBJ1-1; no clear D. This CDR3 comprises 12 residues. The V end was cut by 1 base, the J end by 5 bases, with 5 bases between. Germline CDR1 LGHDT, CDR2 YNNKEL (reference sequence). The CDR3 DNA follows: TGTGCCAGCAGCCAAGGAGGAACTGAAGCTTTCTTT. Its protein is CASSQGGTEAFF.

V and J are TRBV20-1 and TRBJ1-5, with D possibly matching TRBD1 (5 bases). The CDR3 length is 11 residues. Looked up from germline, CDR1 is DFQATT and CDR2 is SNEGSKA (reference sequence). Trimming removed 5 bases from V and 10 bases from J, with 12 bases in between. The CDR3: CSASETEPQHF. CDR3 sequence (DNA): TGCAGTGCTTCGGAGACAGAACCCCAGCATTTT.

The chain is built from TRBV18 and TRBJ2-1; D is undetermined. Trimming removed 6 bases from V and 0 bases from J, with 12 bases in between. Germline CDR1 reads KGHSH; CDR2 reads LQKENI. This CDR3 spans 15 amino acids. The CDR3 sequence is CASSPTRSSYNEQFF. In nucleotides, the CDR3 is TGTGCCAGCTCGCCCACTCGGAGCTCCTACAATGAGCAGTTCTTC.

J is TRBJ2-3 and V is TRBV12-3 or TRBV12-4, with a tentative D call TRBD2 (5 bases). This CDR3 is 13 amino acids long. Deletions cut 3 bases from V and 5 bases from J, with 9 bases between. The CDR3 loop reads CASSFLSGDTQYF. The CDR3, as DNA: TGTGCCAGCAGTTTTCTCAGCGGAGATACGCAGTATTTT.

This chain links TRBV3-1 (or the pseudogene TRBV3-2) with TRBJ1-5, with 7 bases identical to TRBD1. CDR3 size: 15 residues. Germline V gene data show CDR1 as LGHDT and CDR2 as YNNKEL (reference sequence). The V gene end was trimmed by 1 base and the J gene end by 3 bases; junction bases not matched to a gene: 3. This CDR3 reads CASSQAGQANQPQHF. The CDR3 DNA is TGTGCCAGCAGCCAAGCCGGACAGGCCAATCAGCCCCAGCATTTT.

The chain carries TRBV4-1 and TRBJ2-7, with 7 bases lining up with TRBD2. CDR1 is MGHRA, CDR2 YSYEKL, per germline. The length of the CDR3 is 19 residues. Losses at the gene ends were 0 bases for V and 3 bases for J; bases not matched to a gene: 17. The CDR3 sequence: CASSQDYPFGREGLYEQYF. The CDR3 DNA is TGCGCCAGCAGCCAAGATTACCCGTTTGGGAGGGAGGGACTCTACGAGCAGTACTTC.

The V and J genes are TRBV9 and TRBJ2-1, with 9 nucleotides matching TRBD1. Per the germline V gene, CDR1 is SGDLS and CDR2 is YYNGEE. Unmatched junction bases numbered 14, after V lost 1 base and J lost 12 bases. The CDR3 length is 16 residues. CDR3 bases: TGTGCCAGCAGCGTAAGCCGGGACAGGGAGGTTTTTGGGCAGTTCTTC. This encodes CASSVSRDREVFGQFF.

V and J are TRBV27 and TRBJ2-1; 10 bases are a match to TRBD2. Germline CDR1 MNHEY, CDR2 SMNVEV (reference sequence). This CDR3 spans 14 amino acids. V lost 5 bases and J lost 12; bases outside the gene matches: 10. In nucleotides, the CDR3 is TGTGCCAGCAGTCCACAAGCGGGAGGGCCGGGGCAGTTCTTC. Translation: CASSPQAGGPGQFF.

The chain uses TRBV6-4 and TRBJ1-5; D gene unclear. CDR3 length: 14 residues. The germline gives CDR1 MRHNA, CDR2 SNTAGT. The ends were cut back, 6 bases at V and 3 bases at J, with 12 bases in the middle. The CDR3 DNA reads as TGTGCCAGCAGCCCAGGATCTTCCAATCAGCCCCAGCATTTT. Its translation: CASSPGSSNQPQHF.

The DNA for the CDR3 is TGTGCCATCAGTGCGACCTCACTGGACAGCTCCTACAATGAGCAGTTCTTC. Its protein product is CAISATSLDSSYNEQFF. This chain links TRBV10-3 with TRBJ2-1; tentatively, D is TRBD1 (6 bases). Trimming left V 4 bases short and J 0 bases short, with 16 bases between. CDR3 length: 17 residues. CDR1 ENHRY and CDR2 SYGVKD come from the germline V gene.

The chain couples TRBV15 to TRBJ1-5; D unclear. This CDR3 is 14 amino acids long. Germline lookup yields CDR1 LNHNV and CDR2 YYDKDF (reference sequence). V was trimmed by 5 bases and J by 6 bases, leaving 14 bases between them. The CDR3 protein is CATSQSGSAQPQHF. In DNA form, the CDR3 reads TGTGCCACCAGCCAGTCCGGGTCGGCTCAGCCCCAGCATTTT.

The chain employs TRBV2 and TRBJ2-3; TRBD2 aligns across 8 bases. Germline-derived CDR1 and CDR2 are SNHLY and FYNNEI. J was trimmed by 1 base and V by 5 bases; bases with no gene match: 8. CDR3 length: 16 amino acids. CDR3 protein: CASSPLAGGGTDTQYF. The CDR3 bases are TGTGCCAGCAGTCCACTAGCCGGGGGGGGCACAGATACGCAGTATTTT. The whole variable domain, remainder taken from reference TRBV2 and TRBJ2-3, is EPEVTQTPSHQVTQMGQEVILRCVPISNHLYFYWYRQILGQKVEFLVSFYNNEISEKSEIFDDQFSVERPDGSNFTLKIRSTKLEDSAMYFCASSPLAGGGTDTQYFGPGTRLTVL.

The chain carries TRBV9 and TRBJ2-2, with D unresolved. The germline CDR1 and CDR2 sequences are SGDLS and YYNGEE. CDR3 length: 14 residues. The V gene lost 3 bases and the J gene lost 4 bases, with 10 bases spanning the gap. The chain's CDR3 is CASSAPSVTGELFF. The CDR3 coding sequence is TGTGCCAGCAGCGCTCCTTCGGTCACCGGGGAGCTGTTTTTT.

The V gene is TRBV3-1 (or the pseudogene TRBV3-2), the J gene TRBJ2-3, with D maybe TRBD2 (6 bases). CDR3 size: 14 residues. V dropped 3 bases and J dropped 0 bases, with 7 bases sitting between them. Per the germline V gene, CDR1 is LGHDT and CDR2 is YNNKEL (reference sequence). The CDR3 DNA is TGTGCCAGCAGCCAGCGGGGTAGCACAGATACGCAGTATTTT. Amino acid sequence: CASSQRGSTDTQYF.

The genes are TRBV27 and TRBJ2-1; 9 bases line up with TRBD2. The junction had 8 bases not matched to a gene; V was cut back by 5 bases and J by 3 bases. Germline V gene lookup returns CDR1 MNHEY and CDR2 SMNVEV (reference sequence). This CDR3 has 16 amino acids. The chain's CDR3 is CASSPMGLAIYNEQFF. The CDR3 DNA sequence: TGTGCCAGCAGTCCCATGGGACTAGCTATCTACAATGAGCAGTTCTTC.

The chain joins TRBV6-2 or TRBV6-3 to TRBJ2-3; 9 bases line up with TRBD1. The CDR3 runs to 13 residues. From germline, CDR1 is MNHEY and CDR2 SVGEGT. V lost 4 bases, J lost 15 bases, and 11 bases stayed unmatched. This CDR3 reads CASSWLGTGSGYF. CDR3 sequence (DNA): TGTGCCAGCAGTTGGCTCGGGACAGGGTCGGGATATTTT.

The V call is TRBV4-3, the J call TRBJ1-6; the D gene is possibly TRBD1 (6 bases). V lost 0 bases and J lost 6, with 6 bases in between. The CDR3 totals 14 residues. CDR1 is LGHNA, CDR2 YSLEER, per germline. The CDR3 loop is CASSQEGGNSPLHF. The CDR3, as DNA: TGCGCCAGCAGCCAAGAAGGGGGTAATTCACCCCTCCACTTT.

This clone was counted once. The chain links TRBV9 to TRBJ2-3; 8 nucleotides line up with TRBD2. V dropped 0 bases and J dropped 6; count of bases not matched to a gene: 3. Germline V gene data show CDR1 as SGDLS and CDR2 as YYNGEE. The CDR3 length is 14 residues. In DNA, the CDR3 is TGTGCCAGCAGCGTAGCGGGAGGGTCGGATACGCAGTATTTT. It codes for CASSVAGGSDTQYF.

This clone has just one count. V usage is TRBV4-2 and J usage is TRBJ2-1, with a possible D match to TRBD1 (5 bases). Germline CDR1 is LGHNA and CDR2 is YNFKEQ. The CDR3 covers 14 residues. Trimming shortened V by 3 bases and J by 4 bases, and 10 bases separated the two germline ends. The DNA for the CDR3 is TGTGCCAGCAGCCATTCGGACAAATACAATGAGCAGTTCTTC. Its protein product is CASSHSDKYNEQFF.

This chain connects TRBV4-3 to TRBJ2-1, with 9 nucleotides matching TRBD2. CDR1 is LGHNA, CDR2 YSLEER, per germline. CDR3 length: 16 residues. With 0 bases clipped from V and 9 bases from J, the junction kept 9 bases outside the gene matches. The CDR3 reads CASSQDFAGGTTEQFF. CDR3 nucleotides: TGCGCCAGCAGCCAAGATTTTGCGGGGGGGACCACTGAGCAGTTCTTC.

The rearrangement joins TRBV24-1 to TRBJ2-5; 10 nucleotides line up with TRBD1. Per germline, CDR1 KGHDR and CDR2 SFDVKD. J lost 3 bases, V lost 4 bases, and 4 bases had no gene match. This CDR3 is 15 amino acids long. The CDR3 loop is CATSDRTGGKETQYF. CDR3 coding DNA: TGTGCCACCAGTGACCGGACAGGGGGTAAAGAGACCCAGTACTTC.

The rearrangement links TRBV28 to TRBJ1-6; weak D call: TRBD1 (5 bases). In germline, CDR1 is MDHEN, CDR2 SYDVKM. CDR3 length equals 20 residues. Trimming took off 3 bases at V and 6 bases at J, with 27 bases between the two ends. The CDR3 nucleotides read TGTGCCAGCAGTTTTGGGGGAGTAGGCCGAGCGGGGCGTGGTAATTCACCCCTCCACTTT. It yields the protein CASSFGGVGRAGRGNSPLHF.

The V gene is TRBV27, the J gene TRBJ2-1, with TRBD1 matching 9 bases. Germline assignment: CDR1 MNHEY and CDR2 SMNVEV (reference sequence). CDR3 size: 15 residues. V lost 1 base and J lost 6; bases outside the gene matches: 4. CDR3 amino acids: CASSLLGTGTNEQFF. The DNA of the CDR3 is TGTGCCAGCAGTTTATTGGGGACAGGGACCAATGAGCAGTTCTTC.

V usage is TRBV6-5 and J usage is TRBJ2-7, with 11 bases matching TRBD2. The CDR3 consists of 16 residues. Germline loops: CDR1 MNHEY, CDR2 SVGAGI. Unmatched junction bases numbered 8, after V lost 4 bases and J lost 3 bases. The CDR3 spells CASSFSGTSGFYEQYF. CDR3 DNA: TGTGCCAGCAGTTTTTCCGGGACTAGCGGATTCTACGAGCAGTACTTC.

The CDR3 reads CASRGSPSGANVLTF. The CDR3 coding sequence is TGTGCCAGCAGGGGCAGTCCCTCTGGGGCCAACGTCCTGACTTTC. This chain joins TRBV2 and TRBJ2-6, with no clear D. Trimming pared 6 bases from V and 0 bases from J, leaving 9 bases between. This CDR3 spans 15 amino acids. Germline CDR1 is SNHLY and CDR2 is FYNNEI.

This chain uses TRBV2 with TRBJ2-4; D not certain. V lost 5 bases and J 1 base, leaving 6 bases between the germline ends. Germline lookup yields CDR1 SNHLY and CDR2 FYNNEI. This CDR3 has 13 residues. CDR3 amino acids: CASSREAKNIQYF. CDR3 bases: TGTGCCAGCAGTCGCGAGGCCAAAAACATTCAGTACTTC.